One and the same sample provided the 21 T cell receptor beta chains below, sequenced in a study of T cell responses to AZD1222 COVID-19 vaccine. Some clones are missing from TCRdb's copy, which holds only in-frame ones; the method was immunoSEQ multiplex PCR. The table lists some 100,000 clones, over 75% of them singletons. This sample comprised peripheral blood, obtained on day 0 of MenACWY control vaccination. The receptors shown here come from an adult in good health.

This chain links TRBV7-2 with TRBJ2-3, with D tentatively TRBD2 (6 bases). V was cut by 5 bases and J by 0 bases, with 9 bases left in between. This CDR3 region has 14 residues. Germline assignment: CDR1 SGHTA and CDR2 FQGNSA. CDR3 DNA: TGTGCCAGCAGCAGGGACTGGAGCACAGATACGCAGTATTTT. The encoded protein is CASSRDWSTDTQYF.

This clone was found once. The V gene is TRBV19, the J gene TRBJ2-7; D may match TRBD1 or TRBD2 (5 bases each). Germline V gene lookup returns CDR1 LNHDA and CDR2 SQIVND (reference sequence). The ends were cut back, 8 bases at V and 0 bases at J, with 14 bases in the middle. CDR3 length: 14 amino acids. The CDR3, as DNA: TGTGCCAGTCGGGCCAGGGAGTACTCCTACGAGCAGTACTTC. It yields the protein CASRAREYSYEQYF.

The rearrangement links TRBV7-2 to TRBJ2-1; the D gene is possibly TRBD2 (5 bases). The V gene's germline CDR1 is SGHTA and CDR2 FQGNSA. The V gene lost 5 bases and the J gene lost 10 bases, with 12 bases spanning the gap. The CDR3 totals 12 residues. Written as DNA, the CDR3 is TGTGCCAGCAGCCCTCCTGAGGGAGAGCAGTTCTTC. Amino acid sequence: CASSPPEGEQFF.

This chain connects TRBV27 to TRBJ1-1; D is unresolved. CDR1 is MNHEY, CDR2 SMNVEV, per germline (reference sequence). The CDR3 is 13 residues long. The ends were cut back, 7 bases at V and 7 bases at J, with 16 bases in the middle. The CDR3 nucleotides are TGTGCCAGCAACCCATTTGTCGGGAGTGAAGCTTTCTTT. Translated, it gives CASNPFVGSEAFF.

This chain joins TRBV11-2 and TRBJ1-2, with D hard to call. Germline assignment: CDR1 SGHAT and CDR2 FQNNGV. Trimming left V 1 base short and J 7 bases short, with 7 bases between. The CDR3 has 12 amino acids. The chain's CDR3 is CASSLGVGGYTF. CDR3 in DNA: TGTGCCAGCAGCTTAGGTGTGGGTGGCTACACCTTC.

V is TRBV18 and J is TRBJ2-7; D is perhaps TRBD2 (6 bases). Trimming left V 1 base short and J 6 bases short, with 16 bases between. The CDR3 is 15 amino acids. The germline CDR1 and CDR2 sequences are KGHSH and LQKENI. The CDR3 nucleotides read TGTGCCAGCTCACCACGAACGGGGACTGCCGCCGAGCAGTACTTC. It codes for CASSPRTGTAAEQYF.

This CDR3 is CAGGLYEQYF. Here the CDR3 DNA reads TGTGCCGGGGGCCTCTACGAGCAGTACTTC. The chain employs TRBV30 and TRBJ2-7; the D gene is possibly TRBD1 (6 bases). The V gene lost 8 bases and the J gene lost 3 bases, with 8 bases spanning the gap. The CDR3 totals 10 residues. The germline gives CDR1 GTSNPN, CDR2 SVGIG (reference sequence).

The chain couples TRBV9 to TRBJ2-2; D is uncertain. Trimming took off 4 bases at V and 13 bases at J, with 14 bases between the two ends. Germline CDR1 reads SGDLS; CDR2 reads YYNGEE. The CDR3 totals 12 residues. The CDR3 sequence is CASSPRNFVLFF. CDR3 bases: TGTGCCAGCAGCCCTCGGAATTTCGTGCTGTTTTTT. Full variable domain (outside the CDR3, taken from reference TRBV9 and TRBJ2-2): DSGVTQTPKHLITATGQRVTLRCSPRSGDLSVYWYQQSLDQGLQFLIQYYNGEERAKGNILERFSAQQFPDLHSELNLSSLELGDSALYFCASSPRNFVLFFGEGSRLTVL.

The chain joins TRBV5-6 to TRBJ1-1; D is unresolved. CDR1 and CDR2 from the germline V gene are SGHDT and YYEEEE. The CDR3 contains 13 residues. V lost 0 bases, J lost 8 bases, and 11 bases lay in between. CDR3 nucleotide sequence: TGTGCCAGCAGCTTGGGTTTGGGTAGCGAAGCTTTCTTT. Protein product: CASSLGLGSEAFF.

This chain joins TRBV5-1 and TRBJ2-5, with D perhaps assigned TRBD1 or TRBD2 (5 bases each). This CDR3 region has 14 residues. Trimming left V 0 bases short and J 3 bases short, with 9 bases between. The germline CDR1 and CDR2 sequences are SGHRS and YFSETQ. CDR3 region: CASSLVLGEETQYF. The CDR3 nucleotides read TGCGCCAGCAGCTTGGTCCTGGGGGAAGAGACCCAGTACTTC.

The chain employs TRBV6-1 and TRBJ1-6, with 8 bases matching TRBD1. Germline trimming cut 1 base from V and 1 base from J; bases unmatched to any gene: 6. Germline V gene lookup returns CDR1 MNHNS and CDR2 SASEGT. The CDR3 runs to 18 residues. The CDR3 reads CASSEVGQGRSYNSPLHF. CDR3 nucleotides: TGTGCCAGCAGTGAAGTCGGACAGGGAAGGTCCTATAATTCACCCCTCCACTTT.

The chain has TRBV30 and TRBJ1-2; D remains ambiguous. The CDR3 length is 13 residues. Trimming removed 0 bases from V and 4 bases from J, with 9 bases in between. Per germline, CDR1 GTSNPN and CDR2 SVGIG (reference sequence). CDR3 amino acids: CAWSVRGLYGYTF. CDR3 in DNA: TGTGCCTGGAGTGTAAGAGGGCTCTATGGCTACACCTTC. The full variable domain, its missing parts supplied by reference TRBV30 and TRBJ1-2, is SQTIHQWPATLVQPVGSPLSLECTVEGTSNPNLYWYRQAAGRGLQLLFYSVGIGQISSEVPQNLSASRPQDRQFILSSKKLLLSDSGFYLCAWSVRGLYGYTFGSGTRLTVV.

This chain joins TRBV7-2 and TRBJ1-6; possible D gene TRBD1, 5 bases. Germline V gene data show CDR1 as SGHTA and CDR2 as FQGNSA. V lost 3 bases and J 7 bases, leaving 10 bases between the germline ends. The CDR3 covers 14 residues. In DNA form, the CDR3 reads TGTGCCAGCAGCTTGGGAGGGGTAAATTCACCCCTCCACTTT. This codes for CASSLGGVNSPLHF.

The chain joins TRBV18 to TRBJ2-1, with a tentative D call TRBD2 (6 bases). The V and J ends lost 3 bases and 9 bases respectively, with 9 bases between them. CDR1 KGHSH and CDR2 LQKENI come from the germline V gene. The CDR3 runs 12 residues. The CDR3 DNA follows: TGTGCCAGCTCACCTAGCGGTATTGAGCAGTTCTTC. It specifies CASSPSGIEQFF.

The J gene is TRBJ2-1, the V gene TRBV18, with D perhaps given as TRBD1 or TRBD2 (5 bases each). Trimming cost V 3 bases and J 8 bases, with 14 bases left between them. Germline lookup yields CDR1 KGHSH and CDR2 LQKENI. CDR3 length: 14 residues. The CDR3 loop is CASSPIRETDEQFF. The DNA for the CDR3 is TGTGCCAGCTCACCTATCAGGGAGACGGATGAGCAGTTCTTC.

This sequence joins TRBV28 and TRBJ2-3; D is unresolved. Germline V gene sequence: CDR1 MDHEN, CDR2 SYDVKM. Trimming stripped 2 bases from V and 8 bases from J, with 5 bases between. The CDR3 sequence is 11 residues long. This CDR3 reads CASSLPGTQYF. As DNA, the CDR3 is TGTGCCAGCAGTTTACCGGGTACGCAGTATTTT.

The sample holds one count of this clone. The chain combines TRBV5-1 with TRBJ2-5; D uncertain. V lost 1 base to trimming and J lost 0 bases, with 19 bases between them. Per germline, CDR1 SGHRS and CDR2 YFSETQ. The CDR3 runs to 18 residues. The DNA for the CDR3 is TGCGCCAGCAGCTTGAACCCCCTGTCGAGACCATACCAAGAGACCCAGTACTTC. As protein: CASSLNPLSRPYQETQYF.

This clone was counted a few times. This chain uses TRBV24-1 with TRBJ2-1, with 7 positions matching TRBD1. The CDR3 length is 15 residues. Germline CDR1 and CDR2: KGHDR and SFDVKD. V shed 3 bases, J shed 2 bases, and the junction held 3 bases outside the gene matches. CDR3 coding DNA: TGTGCCACCAGTGATGACAGGGACACCTACAATGAGCAGTTCTTC. Translating it yields CATSDDRDTYNEQFF.

The V and J genes are TRBV5-4 and TRBJ2-5; 10 bases are shared with TRBD1. The V segment lost 0 bases and the J segment 2 bases; nucleotides outside the gene matches: 4. The germline V gene has CDR1 SGHNT and CDR2 YYREEE (reference sequence). The length of the CDR3 is 16 residues. The CDR3, as DNA: TGTGCCAGCAGCTTGGCGCCGGGACAGGGGCAAGAGACCCAGTACTTC. It encodes CASSLAPGQGQETQYF.

The CDR3 is CASSSQATYNEQFF. For the CDR3, the DNA is TGTGCCAGCTCATCCCAGGCTACCTACAATGAGCAGTTCTTC. The chain joins TRBV18 to TRBJ2-1; D is ambiguous. CDR1 and CDR2 (germline): KGHSH, LQKENI. V dropped 5 bases and J dropped 2 bases, with 10 bases sitting between them. The CDR3 totals 14 residues. Full variable domain (remainder filled in from reference TRBV18 and TRBJ2-1): NAGVMQNPRHLVRRRGQEARLRCSPMKGHSHVYWYRQLPEEGLKFMVYLQKENIIDESGMPKERFSAEFPKEGPSILRIQQVVRGDSAAYFCASSSQATYNEQFFGPGTRLTVL.

V usage is TRBV6-2 or TRBV6-3 and J usage is TRBJ1-6, with TRBD1 as a possible D gene (6 bases). Trimming pared 2 bases from V and 0 bases from J, leaving 17 bases between. The CDR3 consists of 19 residues. Germline V gives CDR1 MNHEY, CDR2 SVGEGT. CDR3 amino acids: CASSYRGGQRRSYNSPLHF. Here the CDR3 DNA reads TGTGCCAGCAGTTACAGAGGGGGTCAGCGACGCTCCTATAATTCACCCCTCCACTTT.